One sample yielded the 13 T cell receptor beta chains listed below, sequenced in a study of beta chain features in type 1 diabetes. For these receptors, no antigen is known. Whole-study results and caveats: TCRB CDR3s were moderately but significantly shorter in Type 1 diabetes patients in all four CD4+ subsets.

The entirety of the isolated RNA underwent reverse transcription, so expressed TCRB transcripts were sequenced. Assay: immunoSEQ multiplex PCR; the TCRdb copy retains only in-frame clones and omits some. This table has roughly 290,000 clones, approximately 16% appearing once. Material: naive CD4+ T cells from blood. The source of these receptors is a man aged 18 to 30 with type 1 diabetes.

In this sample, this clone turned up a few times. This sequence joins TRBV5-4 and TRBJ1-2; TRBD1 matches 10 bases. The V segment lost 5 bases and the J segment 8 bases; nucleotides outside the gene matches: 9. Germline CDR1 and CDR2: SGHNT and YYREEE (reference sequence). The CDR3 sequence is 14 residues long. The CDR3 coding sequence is TGTGCCAGCAGGTTGACAGGGGGCGGATACGGCTACACCTTC. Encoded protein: CASRLTGGGYGYTF.

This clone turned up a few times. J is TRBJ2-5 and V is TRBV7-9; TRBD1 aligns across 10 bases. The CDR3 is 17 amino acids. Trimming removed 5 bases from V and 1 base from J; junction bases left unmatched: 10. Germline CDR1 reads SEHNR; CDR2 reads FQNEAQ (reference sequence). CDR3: CASSLLLGTGVQETQYF. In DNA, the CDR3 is TGTGCCAGCAGCCTGCTCCTCGGGACAGGGGTCCAAGAGACCCAGTACTTC.

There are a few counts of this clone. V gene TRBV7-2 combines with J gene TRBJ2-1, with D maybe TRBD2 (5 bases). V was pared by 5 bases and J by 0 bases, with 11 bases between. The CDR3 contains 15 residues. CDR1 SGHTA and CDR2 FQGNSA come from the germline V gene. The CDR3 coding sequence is TGTGCCAGCAGCCCAGCGGTGAGCTCCTACAATGAGCAGTTCTTC. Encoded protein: CASSPAVSSYNEQFF.

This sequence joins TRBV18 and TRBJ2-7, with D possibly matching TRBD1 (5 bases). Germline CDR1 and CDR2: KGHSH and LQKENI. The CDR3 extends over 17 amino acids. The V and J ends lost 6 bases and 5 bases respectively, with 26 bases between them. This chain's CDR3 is CASSPYQDTTRRDEQYF. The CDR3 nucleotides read TGTGCCAGCTCCCCGTACCAGGACACGACCCGACGCGACGAGCAGTACTTC.

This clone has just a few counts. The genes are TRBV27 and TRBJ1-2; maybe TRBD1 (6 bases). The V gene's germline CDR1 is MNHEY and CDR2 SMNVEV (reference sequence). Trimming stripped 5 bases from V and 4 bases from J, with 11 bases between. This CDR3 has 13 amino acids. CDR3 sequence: CASSKTGPYGYTF. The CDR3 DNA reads TGTGCCAGCAGTAAAACAGGGCCCTATGGCTACACCTTC.

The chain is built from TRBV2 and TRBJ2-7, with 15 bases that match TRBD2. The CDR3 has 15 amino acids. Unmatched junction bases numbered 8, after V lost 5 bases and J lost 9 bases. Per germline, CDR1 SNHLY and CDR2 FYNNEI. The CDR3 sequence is CASSPSGTSGRRQYF. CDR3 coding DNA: TGTGCCAGCAGTCCCTCCGGGACTAGCGGGAGGCGGCAGTACTTC. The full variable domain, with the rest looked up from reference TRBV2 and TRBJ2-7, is EPEVTQTPSHQVTQMGQEVILRCVPISNHLYFYWYRQILGQKVEFLVSFYNNEISEKSEIFDDQFSVERPDGSNFTLKIRSTKLEDSAMYFCASSPSGTSGRRQYFGPGTRLTVT.

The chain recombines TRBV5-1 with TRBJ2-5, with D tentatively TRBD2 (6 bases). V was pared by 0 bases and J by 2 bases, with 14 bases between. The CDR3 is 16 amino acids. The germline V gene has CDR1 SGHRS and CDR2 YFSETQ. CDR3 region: CASSLVSGHTQETQYF. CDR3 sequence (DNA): TGCGCCAGCAGCTTGGTTAGCGGCCACACGCAAGAGACCCAGTACTTC.

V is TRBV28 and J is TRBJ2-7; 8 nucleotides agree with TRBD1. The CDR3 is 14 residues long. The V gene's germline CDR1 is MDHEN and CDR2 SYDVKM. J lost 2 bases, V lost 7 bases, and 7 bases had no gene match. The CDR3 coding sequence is TGTGCCAGCACCCACTCGGGACAGGCCTACGAGCAGTACTTC. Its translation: CASTHSGQAYEQYF.

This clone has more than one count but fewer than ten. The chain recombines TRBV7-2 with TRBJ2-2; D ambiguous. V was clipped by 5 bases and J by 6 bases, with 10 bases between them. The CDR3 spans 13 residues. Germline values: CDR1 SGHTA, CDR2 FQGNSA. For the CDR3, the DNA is TGTGCCAGCAGCAAACTCGTCCCCGGGGAGCTGTTTTTT. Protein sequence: CASSKLVPGELFF.

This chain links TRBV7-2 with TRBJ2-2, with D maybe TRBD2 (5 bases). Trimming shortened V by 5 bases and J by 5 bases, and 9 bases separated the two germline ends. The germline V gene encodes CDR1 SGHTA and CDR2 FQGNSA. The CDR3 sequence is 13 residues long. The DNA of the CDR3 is TGTGCCAGCAGCACTCGGAGGACCGGGGAGCTGTTTTTT. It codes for CASSTRRTGELFF.

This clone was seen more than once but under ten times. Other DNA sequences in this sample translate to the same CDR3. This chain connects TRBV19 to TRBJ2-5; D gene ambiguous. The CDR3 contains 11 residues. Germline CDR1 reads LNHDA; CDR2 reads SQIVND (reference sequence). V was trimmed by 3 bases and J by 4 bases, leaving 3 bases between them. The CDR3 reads CASSMRETQYF. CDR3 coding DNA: TGTGCCAGTAGTATGAGAGAGACCCAGTACTTC.

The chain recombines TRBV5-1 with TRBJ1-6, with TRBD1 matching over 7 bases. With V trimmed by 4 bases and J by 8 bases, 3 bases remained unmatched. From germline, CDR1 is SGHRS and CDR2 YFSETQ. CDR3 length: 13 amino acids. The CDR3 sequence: CASSLDRDSPLHF. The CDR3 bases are TGCGCCAGCAGCCTTGACAGGGATTCACCCCTCCACTTT.

CDR3 sequence reads: CASSFKLAGAYHNEQFF. The DNA of the CDR3 is TGTGCCAGCAGTTTTAAACTAGCGGGAGCCTACCACAATGAGCAGTTCTTC. The genes are TRBV28 and TRBJ2-1, with TRBD2 matching 11 bases. With V trimmed by 3 bases and J by 5 bases, 9 bases remained unmatched. Per the germline V gene, CDR1 is MDHEN and CDR2 is SYDVKM. CDR3 length: 17 residues.